The next 15 T cell receptor beta chains were all read from a single sample in a study of prognosis after radiotherapy for stage I lung cancer. Two-round multiplex PCR amplified TCR beta CDR3 from genomic DNA. With primers specific to each TRBV and TRBJ gene, the first-round PCR was performed. From the multiplex PCR reads, TCRdb called clonotypes with MiXCR, one entry per CDR3 protein. Of around 30,000 distinct CDR3 sequences in the sample, approximately 35% were seen once. The specimen was PBMCs, collected before or after stereotactic body radiation therapy (not recorded which). The receptor set was obtained from a donor aged 50 or older with non-small cell lung cancer.

This clonotype was found many times. V gene TRBV11-2 combines with J gene TRBJ2-7, with D perhaps matching TRBD1 (5 bases). V gave up 5 bases and J gave up 4 bases, with 9 bases separating them. Germline CDR1 is SGHAT and CDR2 is FQNNGV. The CDR3 is made up of 12 amino acids. CDR3 in DNA: TGTGCCAGCAGCGAGCAGGGATACGAGCAGTACTTC. Protein: CASSEQGYEQYF.

As to this clonotype: This likely reflects a read error, since a far larger clone is one base away. This chain uses TRBV6-8 with TRBJ2-1; 8 nucleotides line up with TRBD2. This CDR3 is 15 amino acids long. Germline assignment: CDR1 MNHGY and CDR2 SAAAGT. The V gene end was trimmed by 9 bases and the J gene end by 4 bases; junction bases not matched to a gene: 11. CDR3 DNA sequence: TGTGCCAGATTGCAAGGACTAGCCCAATACAATGAGCAGTTCTTC. This encodes CARLQGLAQYNEQFF.

There are many counts of this clonotype. V is TRBV3-2 and J is TRBJ2-2; the DNA was not compared with TRBD2, the D call given in the table. TRBV3-2 has pseudogene status. The CDR3 has 20 residues. The CDR3 protein is CASSPHLHPTSGGRNGELFF. The CDR3 nucleotides are TGTGCCAGCAGCCCTCATTTACACCCCACTAGCGGGGGACGGAACGGGGAGCTGTTTTTT.

The V and J genes are TRBV5-1 and TRBJ1-2, with a weak D call TRBD1 (6 bases). There are 13 residues in the CDR3. CDR1 and CDR2 (germline): SGHRS, YFSETQ. Trimming removed 6 bases at V and 1 base at J, with 10 bases between. CDR3 nucleotide sequence: TGCGCCAGCAACCTGGACAGTAACTATGGCTACACCTTC. It is translated as CASNLDSNYGYTF. Full variable domain (rest looked up from reference TRBV5-1 and TRBJ1-2): KAGVTQTPRYLIKTRGQQVTLSCSPISGHRSVSWYQQTPGQGLQFLFEYFSETQRNKGNFPGRFSGRQFSNSRSEMNVSTLELGDSALYLCASNLDSNYGYTFGSGTRLTVV.

The table lists this clonotype with many counts. The J gene is TRBJ1-4, the V gene TRBV19; possibly TRBD1 for D (6 bases). V was cut by 4 bases and J by 7 bases, with 16 bases left in between. Germline V gene data show CDR1 as LNHDA and CDR2 as SQIVND (reference sequence). The CDR3 runs to 15 residues. The DNA of the CDR3 is TGTGCCAGTAGTACCCGTGGGACACGCGCTGAAAAACTGTTTTTT. This sequence encodes CASSTRGTRAEKLFF.

This clonotype was seen ten or more times. The CDR3 DNA reads as TGTGCCAGCAGCTCACTACACACAGTTACTAATGAAAAACTGTTTTTT. This codes for CASSSLHTVTNEKLFF. The chain employs TRBV7-8 and TRBJ1-4; D remains ambiguous. V was trimmed by 4 bases and J by 2 bases, leaving 14 bases between them. This CDR3 contains 16 residues. Germline V gene sequence: CDR1 SGHVS, CDR2 FQNEAQ.

This clonotype was seen ten or more times. The V call is TRBV28, the J call TRBJ1-2, with a weak D call TRBD1 (6 bases). V lost 6 bases, J lost 6 bases, and 14 bases lay in between. CDR1 MDHEN and CDR2 SYDVKM come from the germline V gene. The CDR3 sequence is 13 residues long. DNA for the CDR3: TGTGCCAGCAGACCCCAGGGGAGGGATGGCTACACCTTC. Translated, it gives CASRPQGRDGYTF.

V gene TRBV20-1 combines with J gene TRBJ1-4; 10 positions agree with TRBD1. After removal of 5 bases from V and 8 bases from J, the junction contained 8 bases not matched to a gene. Germline V gene data show CDR1 as DFQATT and CDR2 as SNEGSKA (reference sequence). CDR3 length: 14 amino acids. In nucleotides, the CDR3 is TGCAGTGCTTCCCGACAGGGGGCGCGCGAAAAACTGTTTTTT. It is translated as CSASRQGAREKLFF.

This clonotype was counted many times. The rearrangement links TRBV20-1 to TRBJ1-1; weak D call: TRBD1 (5 bases). The CDR3 runs to 14 residues. Per the germline V gene, CDR1 is DFQATT and CDR2 is SNEGSKA (reference sequence). Trimming shortened V by 1 base and J by 1 base, and 10 bases separated the two germline ends. The CDR3 nucleotides read TGCAGTGCTAGAGTGGGGGGGAAGAACACTGAAGCTTTCTTT. This gives the protein CSARVGGKNTEAFF.

A single count supports this clonotype. One end of the junction does not line up with germline, which may come from a read error. The chain links TRBV20-1 to TRBJ1-1; the D gene is possibly TRBD1 (5 bases). Germline V gives CDR1 DFQATT, CDR2 SNEGSKA (reference sequence). The CDR3 covers 12 residues. The CDR3 sequence is CSALDTSTEAFF. CDR3 nucleotides: TGCAGTGCTCTGGACACTTCCACTGAGGCTTTCTTT.

This clonotype was found many times. This CDR3 is CASSSLNQPQHF. The CDR3 DNA reads as TGTGCCAGCAGTTCCCTCAATCAGCCCCAGCATTTT. This chain joins TRBV6-5 and TRBJ1-5; D unresolved. The germline V gene has CDR1 MNHEY and CDR2 SVGAGI. The CDR3 extends over 12 amino acids. Trimming took off 4 bases at V and 3 bases at J, with 4 bases between the two ends.

There are many counts of this clonotype. The rearrangement links TRBV6-4 to TRBJ2-2; D remains unclear. V was cut by 2 bases and J by 2 bases, with 3 bases left in between. The CDR3 contains 13 residues. The V gene's germline CDR1 is MRHNA and CDR2 SNTAGT. The CDR3 here is CASSDDNTGELFF. The DNA of the CDR3 is TGTGCCAGCAGTGACGATAACACCGGGGAGCTGTTTTTT.

This clonotype was observed at least ten times. This sequence joins TRBV19 and TRBJ1-1; possibly TRBD1 for D (5 bases). The CDR3 runs 14 residues. Trimming cost V 9 bases and J 1 base, with 15 bases left between them. Germline values: CDR1 LNHDA, CDR2 SQIVND (reference sequence). The CDR3 here is CASTKTGGNTEAFF. The CDR3 DNA reads TGTGCCAGCACCAAAACAGGCGGGAACACTGAAGCTTTCTTT.

As to this clonotype: A much larger clonotype is one base distant, so this may be a read error. This chain uses TRBV4-1 with TRBJ1-1; perhaps TRBD1 as D (6 bases). This CDR3 is 15 amino acids long. CDR1 is MGHRA and CDR2 is YSYEKL in the germline V gene. The V end was cut by 4 bases, the J end by 2 bases, with 14 bases between. CDR3 in amino acids: CASSRGQVPNTEAFF. In DNA form, the CDR3 reads TGCGCCAGCAGCCGGGGGCAGGTGCCAAACACTGAAGCTTTCTTT.

The CDR3 is CASSSPTGGLTEAFF. As DNA, the CDR3 is TGTGCCAGCAGTTCCCCGACCGGGGGGCTCACTGAAGCTTTCTTT. The chain employs TRBV6-2 or TRBV6-3 and TRBJ1-1, with a weak D call TRBD1 (6 bases). V shed 4 bases and J shed 4 bases, with 16 bases lying between them. Per the germline V gene, CDR1 is MNHEY and CDR2 is SVGEGT. The CDR3 loop spans 15 amino acids.